The entry below describes one T cell receptor (beta chain). Its matching antigen is unknown. The ends lost 4 bases at V and 7 bases at J; junction bases unmatched: 7. This CDR3 has 16 residues. Looked up from germline, CDR1 is MDHEN and CDR2 is SYDVKM. It was with 60 Vbeta and 13 Jbeta primers that the PCR ran. This table comes from immunoSEQ multiplex PCR, and its TCRdb copy is limited to in-frame clones, with some not included. The table includes around 190,000 clones, roughly 85% detected once. This specimen comes from a study of cytomegalovirus exposure and HLA in healthy donors. The overall study: Genotyping of some 400 donors showed that roughly 80% belonged to the Caucasian-associated ancestry cluster.

Overall study results and limits: In a later analysis, the majority of CMV-associated beta chains seemingly showed HLA restriction.

The chain has TRBV28 and TRBJ2-2, with 12 bases aligning to TRBD1. Sequencing was performed on PBMCs. The TCR originated in a woman in her 50s in good health and CMV-seronegative. CDR3 bases: TGTGCCAGCAGTTCGCAGGGACAGGGGGCGAACGGGGAGCTGTTTTTT. Protein: CASSSQGQGANGELFF. The full variable domain, completed using reference TRBV28 and TRBJ2-2, is DVKVTQSSRYLVKRTGEKVFLECVQDMDHENMFWYRQDPGLGLRLIYFSYDVKMKEKGDIPEGYSVSREKKERFSLILESASTNQTSMYLCASSSQGQGANGELFFGEGSRLTVL.